The entry below describes one TCR beta chain. Antigen: not known. The CDR3 spans 15 residues. V lost 6 bases, J lost 5 bases, and 9 bases stayed unmatched. Per germline, CDR1 MNHEY and CDR2 SVGAGI. This record comes from a study of vaccination effects on CD4 cells after COVID-19. General study findings and limits: Cross-reactivity toward common cold coronaviruses was confined to only 1 of 255 vaccine-induced clones in healthy vaccinees.

Under the ViraFEST assay, PBMC were stimulated with viral peptide pools so that antigen-specific CD4+ T cells expanded. Sequencing was performed afterwards. Isolating CD4+ T cells followed more than eight days of culture. Vaccine administered to participants consisted of two doses of either BNT162b2 or mRNA-1273. Clones were read by immunoSEQ multiplex PCR, and TCRdb kept only the in-frame ones, dropping some. The top ten hold about 8.4% of the sample, which has some 29,000 clones, around three fifths seen once. The gene calls are TRBV6-5 and TRBJ1-5; 8 bases fit TRBD1. This specimen consisted of CD4+ T cells from PBMCs cultured with SARS-CoV-2 spike peptides, obtained after COVID-19 vaccination. This receptor was identified in a human donor who received a COVID-19 vaccine. The CDR3 nucleotides are TGTGCCAGCAGCTCCGGGACAGGTTTTTATCAGCCCCAGCATTTT. Its protein is CASSSGTGFYQPQHF.